The clone carrying this TCR beta chain was observed a handful of times. What it recognizes is unknown. The data were taken from a study of T-cell reconstitution after alpha-beta-depleted transplantation in children. Study results and caveats: Several hundred expanded graft clones reportedly gave rise to the alpha-beta T cells present about two months after transplant.

As it was prepared, the TCRbeta library received unique molecular identifiers. A single record per CDR3 protein comes from TCRdb applying MiXCR to the PCR reads. The table records nearly 350,000 distinct CDR3 sequences, around 15% of them present only once. Trimming pared 0 bases from V and 0 bases from J, leaving 7 bases between. Germline CDR1 is SGDLS and CDR2 is YYNGEE. The CDR3 extends over 15 amino acids. This chain uses TRBV9 with TRBJ2-1, with a weak D call TRBD2 (5 bases). Here the sequenced sample was PBMCs, mostly from graft donor cells, taken 360 days after TCRalphabeta/CD19-depleted stem cell transplant. The TCR sequence derives from a male patient aged 2-10 years who had a stem cell transplant for acute lymphoblastic leukemia, so the T cells may come from the graft donor. CDR3 loop: CASSVVGSSYNEQFF. The CDR3 region has the DNA TGTGCCAGCAGCGTAGTAGGGAGCTCCTACAATGAGCAGTTCTTC.